The clone carrying this T cell receptor (beta chain) was counted many times. The sample belongs to a study of human T cells and chemical hapten exposure. Time point meaning: patch test 1, 2 weeks after DPC sensitization. Treatment of the sample: therapeutic diphenylcyclopropenone sensitization with weekly scalp DPC. Blood draws came before every patch-test application. The germline gives CDR1 LGHNA, CDR2 YNFKEQ. V dropped 6 bases and J dropped 6 bases, with 19 bases sitting between them. CDR3 length: 15 amino acids. Unique molecular identifiers were affixed to discrete cDNA molecules within the library. TCRdb re-called the RACE reads through MiXCR, storing one row per CDR3 protein. The data contain just under 350,000 distinct CDR3 sequences, about 7% of them singletons.

The sequencing here drew on whole blood, taken in connection with sensitization to the hapten diphenylcyclopropenone (DPC). This receptor was obtained from a woman aged 18-29 years with alopecia areata. Some clones in this sample may be carry-over from other donors' samples. The chain has TRBV4-2 and TRBJ2-3; the D gene is possibly TRBD2 (7 bases). DNA for the CDR3: TGTGCCAGCAGTCCCGGGCGGGGGCCCCCCGATACGCAGTATTTT. Encoded protein: CASSPGRGPPDTQYF.